This TCR beta chain was captured in a study of cytomegalovirus exposure and HLA in healthy donors. General study results and limits: CMV serostatus was the only immune exposure information that was available. A later analysis reported that several of the most significant clusters appeared to be linked to common viral pathogens, among them Epstein-Barr virus. TCR beta V- and J-gene trimming was later associated with a missense DCLRE1C variant.

Worth noting for this clone: The antigen is unknown.

Donors had nominal health at sampling but likely had unrecorded immune exposures. The CDR3 contains 12 residues. Per the germline V gene, CDR1 is SQVTM and CDR2 is ANQGSEA. V lost 4 bases and J lost 4, with 10 bases in between. Primers included in the PCR were 60 Vbeta and 13 Jbeta primers. Profiling relied on immunoSEQ multiplex PCR, and the TCRdb table lists in-frame clones only, not all of them. The sample lists about 90,000 clones; approximately 84% were seen once. Sequences were obtained from PBMCs. The sequence was collected from a man between 18 and 29 years old in good health and CMV-seronegative. The chain has TRBV29-1 and TRBJ2-5; TRBD2 might be the D (6 bases). The CDR3 coding sequence is TGCAGCGTTGGGAAAGCGGGAGAGACCCAGTACTTC. It yields the protein CSVGKAGETQYF.